This T cell receptor beta chain was observed in a study of cytomegalovirus exposure and HLA in healthy donors (dated by TCRdb to the late 2010s). Context from the whole study: In an earlier analysis of under 750 of the donors, 276 Gb of sequence data and roughly 100 million unique TCR beta sequences from 180 million or so T cells were reported. Around 330 gigabases of sequencing data and 91 million or so unique TCR sequences made up an early release that covered approximately 620 HLA-typed donors. Among the roughly 380 genotyped donors, approximately 77% belonged to the genetic ancestry cluster associated with self-reported Caucasian donors. The study aimed to test whether signatures of past pathogen exposure could be identified by cataloging public T cell receptors. The study profiled the T cell repertoires of fewer than 850 subjects by immunosequencing and related them to cytomegalovirus serostatus. Along with the roughly 710-subject first cohort, a separate validation cohort of around 120 different subjects was used. To predict cytomegalovirus infection status, the study brought together high-throughput TCR immunosequencing, statistical association of individual TCRs with disease status, and machine learning. A later analysis re-analyzed previously published TCR beta repertoires from 550 to 700 donors and added high-resolution HLA genotyping to study TCR occurrence patterns. Rather than drawing on any new phenotypic data, the later analysis identified candidate immune exposures from TCR beta sequences and the way those sequences occurred across donors. An earlier analysis of several hundred of the donors applied high-throughput TCR beta sequencing to assess whether each TCR beta V gene segment acted as functional or pseudogenic. Alongside the repertoire data, information on donor age, sex, ethnicity and CMV serostatus was compiled. In a later genetic analysis, genome-wide SNP genotypes for about three fifths of the roughly 670 donors were used, and that subset was treated as a discovery cohort. Every discovery cohort repertoire had been produced on one sequencing platform. HLA typing covered class I and class II loci at four-digit resolution. Typing coverage varied by locus: roughly 620-640 donors for A, B, C, DRB1 and DQB1; around 560 for DQA1; over 600 for DPA1; approximately 450 for DPB1. Because of strong linkage in the cohort, roughly five DR-DQ haplotypes were treated as single units for association and clustering. Among a few hundred genotyped donors of the cohort, an average of about 240,000 unique TCR beta nucleotide sequences were sequenced per donor, approximately 20% of them non-productive. Beyond this particular receptor, the publication reports: Several of the top co-occurrence clusters appeared to be linked to parvovirus B19, influenza, CMV and Epstein-Barr virus, according to a later analysis. Most TCR sequences were seen in very few donors, while some public TCRs were found in many individuals. The sequencing pipeline was judged likely to have produced a cluster of highly shared sequence variants as a technical artifact. Correlated functional status among segregating V segments might be attributable to linkage disequilibrium, but an unknown experimental factor could not be ruled out. Most CMV-associated TCR beta chains appeared to be HLA-restricted in a later analysis, and the HLA associations seemed to be driven largely by CMV exposure. Sequencing depth was assumed to be roughly uniform across donors in the presence/absence analyses, though that assumption may not hold. At a false discovery rate of 0.05, a later analysis linked 16,951 TCR beta sequences to specific HLA alleles. Compared with equally common non-associated chains, HLA-associated TCR beta chains in a later analysis were more clonally expanded and had lower generation probabilities. A few of the identified cytomegalovirus-associated TCR beta chains were confirmed in vitro to be specific for cytomegalovirus antigens. Because the 87-base-pair reads could not distinguish some IMGT-functional V segments, including TRBV6-2 and TRBV6-3, those segments were excluded. About 17 rarely observed V segments, including chromosome 9 orphons, were excluded from the earlier analysis of about 600 of the donors because counts were too low. An association between a missense DCLRE1C variant and V-gene and J-gene trimming of TCR beta chains was found in a later genetic analysis and replicated in an independent cohort. Broadly in line with IMGT annotations, most TCR beta V segments showed up in productive rearrangements about 87% or about 30% of the time in an earlier analysis of several hundred of the donors. Immune exposure information for the cohort was limited to CMV serostatus. This cohort had only TCR beta chains sequenced, and the lack of alpha or paired-chain data limited which features could be detected. The classifier was reported to diagnose cytomegalovirus status with high specificity and sensitivity in both the original and validation cohorts. The authors suggested that the approach could potentially be extended to other disease states and immunological phenotypes. Because HLA typing was missing for some donors at each locus, association tests included only the typed subset. In a later analysis, TCR association rates were found to vary across HLA loci, with the most associated TCRs seen for DRB1 alleles and the fewest for HLA-C alleles. When HLA alleles, especially DR and DQ, strongly co-occurred, attributing TCR associations to individual alleles was difficult. In the study, 150 to 200 TCR beta chains were listed as associated with cytomegalovirus. A further reported finding was that TCR beta sequences accurately predicted the HLA-A and HLA-B alleles for most subjects in the first cohort. According to a later genetic analysis, donors in an Asian-associated ancestry cluster had fewer N-insertions in productive TCRs than the approximately 700-donor mean.

The library relied on the immunoSEQ multiplex PCR assay. A mixture of 60 forward primers for TCR Vbeta segments and 13 reverse primers for TCR Jbeta segments was used in the multiplex PCR. The CDR3 region of rearranged TCR beta genes was amplified from genomic DNA by a multiplex PCR assay. The Illumina HiSeq System was used to sequence the amplified TCR beta libraries as 87-base-pair reads. As for the original processing: Across the 500 to 700 repertoires, a later analysis counted some 80 million unique TCR beta chains, around 10 million of which were shared by at least two donors. To remove PCR and sequencing errors, raw reads were error-corrected and collapsed into unique sequences using a nearest-neighbor algorithm that merged closely related sequences. CDR3 sequences were aligned to IMGT reference sequences to assign V, D and J gene segments. For a sequence to be retained, a match of at least six nucleotides to both a V gene segment and a J gene segment was required. Rearrangements were classified as productive when the CDR3 lacked stop codons and remained in frame with V and J, and all other rearrangements were classified as non-productive. Following IMGT convention, CDR3 was defined as the stretch from the second conserved V-encoded cysteine to the conserved J-encoded phenylalanine. The earlier analysis of some 580 of the donors excluded any sequence lacking an unambiguous match to a single V gene segment. An earlier analysis of 500 to 700 of the donors classified V segments as functional when productive rearrangements were above 56.7% and as segregating when the standard deviation between donors was above 5%. A statistical classification framework was developed to diagnose cytomegalovirus status using the catalog of TCR beta chain sequences. V and J gene assignment, in a later analysis, came from comparing TCR nucleotide sequences with IMGT/GENE-DB human TR gene sequences. The TCRdist pipeline was used in a later analysis to assign CDR3 sequences and most-parsimonious VDJ recombination scenarios. A later analysis defined each TCR beta chain by its CDR3 amino acid sequence plus V-gene family, and excluded reads lacking a unique V-gene family. To address suspected cross-contamination and a sequencing artifact, a later analysis removed a few hundred highly shared, low-generation-probability nucleotide sequences. For each public chain, a later analysis derived a clonal expansion index from normalized ranks of inferred template counts within each repertoire. A later analysis computed generation probabilities with a VDJ recombination model fitted to out-of-frame rearrangements, and checked the results against IGoR. Hypergeometric tests were used in a later analysis to score TCR-TCR, TCR-HLA and TCR-CMV co-occurrence, with a repertoire-size bias correction applied to the TCR pairs. False discovery rates were estimated in a later analysis by permuting HLA or CMV assignments 20 times. In a later analysis, co-occurring TCRs were grouped using DBSCAN, and TCRdist sequence similarity was added for clustering within HLA-allele-positive subsets. For co-occurrence clustering, repertoires with fewer than 30,000 or more than 120,000 public chains were excluded, along with roughly five repertoires with anomalous nucleotide sharing. The source is immuneACCESS, and TCRdb retained only in-frame sequences with V and J called. Part of the clones is not carried over; for the studies checked, unresolved V genes explain less than half of this, and the remainder is unexplained. That table furnishes V, J and clone size, whereas the DNA furnished D and trimming. This sample lists about 170,000 clones; almost 75% were detected once. The top ten constitute about 5% of the sample.

Inclusive of the bounding cysteine and phenylalanine, the CDR3 is 14 residues long. Only CDR3 DNA remains: 42 bases, in frame from the first base. Based on the germline V gene, the CDR1 and CDR2 sequences are MNHEY and SVGAGI. Relative to germline, V is missing 6 bases and J is missing 11 bases, with 11 bases of the junction outside any gene match. The cohort consisted of fewer than 700 healthy bone marrow donors. Cohort members were all nominally healthy when sampled, although unrecorded immune exposures were likely present. The donor was CMV seropositive and belonged to the group of 250 to 300 seropositive cohort members. Each donor provided a peripheral blood sample, and peripheral blood mononuclear cells were used for TCR beta sequencing. Genomic DNA extraction from the blood cell samples was performed with the Qiagen DNeasy Blood Extraction Kit. About this clone: This clone's antigen is unknown. There are no base qualities to consult, and no much larger clone falls within one base.

Sequenced: PBMCs. The TCR was taken from a young woman in good health and CMV-seropositive. The rearrangement combines TRBV6-5 with TRBJ2-1; TRBD1 fits 9 bases in the junction. The bases are TGTGCCAGCAGGGCCGGGACAGGGAAAAATAAGCAGTTCTTC. Its translation reads: CASRAGTGKNKQFF.